The TCR beta chain described here comes from a study of OX40 agonist ivuxolimab in advanced cancers. For the wider study: Ivuxolimab was a fully human IgG2 agonistic monoclonal antibody targeting the costimulatory receptor OX40 (CD134). Intravenous ivuxolimab was administered to patients every 2 weeks at six dose levels: 0.01, 0.1, 0.3, 1.5, 3 and 10 mg/kg. Among the roughly 50 dose-escalation patients, 19 had hepatocellular carcinoma, 15 or so melanoma, 9 renal cell carcinoma and 9 head and neck cancer. In the dose-escalation cohort, around four fifths of patients were male, and the mean age was roughly 60 years with a range of about 20 to 90. Patients were allowed to have had prior anti-PD-1, anti-PD-L1 or anti-CTLA-4 therapy, and approximately 40% of the dose-escalation patients had been treated with checkpoint inhibitors. Partial responses occurred in three dose-escalation patients: two with cutaneous melanoma and one with hepatocellular carcinoma. Peripheral TCRbeta sequencing aimed to test whether ivuxolimab altered TCR sequence diversity and caused clonal T-cell expansion. The paper reports the monotherapy dose-escalation portion (N of about 56 patients) of the phase I ivuxolimab trial. What the authors observed across the whole study: Which antigens the clonally expanded peripheral T cells were specific for was not determined. Clonal expansion of both CD4+ and CD8+ blood T cells was observed from baseline to week 6 at doses 0.1 to 3.0 mg/kg. After ivuxolimab, expanded clones were on average more numerous among CD8+ T cells than among CD4+ T cells. In the 0.1-3.0 mg/kg groups, partial responders were among the patients with the lowest normalized peripheral clonal expansion, particularly in CD8+ T cells. Low levels of normalized T-cell clonal expansion were also seen in some patients who did not respond.

Points on this clone: Its antigen remains unidentified. No per-base quality is available; no much larger clone lies one base away.

Patients with autoimmune disease history or receiving systemic immunosuppression were excluded from the trial. Peripheral blood for TCR sequencing was collected from all dose cohorts at baseline, on cycle 4 day 1, and on cycle 7 day 1. Samples came from an open-label, multicenter, first-in-human phase I dose-escalation trial of ivuxolimab. Adults with locally advanced or metastatic melanoma, renal cell carcinoma, hepatocellular carcinoma or head and neck squamous cell carcinoma were enrolled in the trial. Before TCR sequencing, CD4+ T cells and CD8+ T cells from peripheral blood were sorted into separate populations. For sequencing of the TCRbeta CDR3 region, genomic DNA was extracted from the sorted cells. TCRbeta CDR3 regions were sequenced using the immunoSEQ Assay. This is the immuneACCESS table as TCRdb keeps it, with only in-frame sequences that have V and J called. A part of the clones is gone; compared with another copy, unresolved V genes explain less than half, and the rest is unexplained. This sample gives about 33,000 clones in total; about 88% of them show up just once. The ten most abundant clones make up roughly a fifth of the sample.

The germline V gene encodes CDR1 MNHEY and CDR2 SMNVEV (reference sequence). The CDR3 sequence holds 16 residues, the cysteine and phenylalanine included. Kept here is only the CDR3 DNA, which spans 48 bases and is read in frame from base 1. V is shortened by 0 bases, J by 0 bases, and the region joining them spans 9 bases. The sequence joins TRBV27 to TRBJ2-1; too little of a D gene remains to name it. The material was CD4+ or CD8+ T cells sorted from blood, obtained in a trial of the OX40 agonist ivuxolimab. This clonotype was sampled from an adult with an advanced solid tumor such as melanoma, head and neck, liver or kidney cancer. The CDR3 region: CASSLSVSFSYNEQFF. Read as DNA, the sequence is TGTGCCAGCAGTTTATCGGTAAGCTTCTCCTACAATGAGCAGTTCTTC.